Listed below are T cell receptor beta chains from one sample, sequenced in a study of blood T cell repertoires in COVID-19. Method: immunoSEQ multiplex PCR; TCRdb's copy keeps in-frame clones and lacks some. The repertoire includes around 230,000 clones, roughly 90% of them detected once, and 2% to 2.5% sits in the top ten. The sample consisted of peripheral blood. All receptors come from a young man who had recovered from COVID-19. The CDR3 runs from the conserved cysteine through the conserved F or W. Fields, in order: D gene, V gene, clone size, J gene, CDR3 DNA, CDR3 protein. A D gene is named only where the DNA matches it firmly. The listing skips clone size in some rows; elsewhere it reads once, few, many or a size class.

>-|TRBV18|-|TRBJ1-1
TGTGCCAGCTCACCACCCTCCTACATACAGGGTGAAGCTTTCTTT
CASSPPSYIQGEAFF
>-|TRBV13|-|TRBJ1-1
TGTGCCAGCAGCTTCGATAACCGGGAAGCTGAAGCTTTCTTT
CASSFDNREAEAFF
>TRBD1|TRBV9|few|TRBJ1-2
TGTGCCAGCAGCCCGGCCACTCGACAGGGGGCTAACTATGGCTACACCTTC
CASSPATRQGANYGYTF
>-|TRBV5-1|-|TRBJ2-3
TGCGCCAGCAGCTTGGAAGGGACACCGAGCACAGATACGCAGTATTTT
CASSLEGTPSTDTQYF
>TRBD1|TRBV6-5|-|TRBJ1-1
TGTGCCAGCAACAGGGGTAGGAACACTGAAGCTTTCTTT
CASNRGRNTEAFF
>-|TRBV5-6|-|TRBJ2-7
TGTGCCAGCAACCGACAGCTCCTTTCCTACGAGCAGTACTTC
CASNRQLLSYEQYF
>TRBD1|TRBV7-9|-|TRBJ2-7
TGTGCCAGCAGCTCTCGCACCCCGGGACAGCCCGAGCAGTACTTC
CASSSRTPGQPEQYF
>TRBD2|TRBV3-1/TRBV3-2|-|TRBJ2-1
TGTGCCAGCAGCCTCTTCGGGACTAGCGAAAATGAGCAGTTCTTC
CASSLFGTSENEQFF
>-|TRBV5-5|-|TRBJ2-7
TGTGCCAGCAGCTTTGGCGGGGCAATCTCCTACGAGCAGTACTTC
CASSFGGAISYEQYF
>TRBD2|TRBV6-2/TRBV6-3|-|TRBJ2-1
TGTGCCAGCAGCCCCCTAGCGGGGGAGTCCTACAATGAGCAGTTCTTC
CASSPLAGESYNEQFF
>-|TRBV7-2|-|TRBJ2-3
TGTGCCAGCAGCCCGGACTTCCTCTTAGATACGCAGTATTTT
CASSPDFLLDTQYF
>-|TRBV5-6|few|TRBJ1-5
TGTGCCAGCAGCTTGGCCGGGACATTACATCAGCCCCAGCATTTT
CASSLAGTLHQPQHF
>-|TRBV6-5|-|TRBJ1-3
TGTGCCAGCAGCCCCCAGACAGTGTACGGAAACACCATATATTTT
CASSPQTVYGNTIYF
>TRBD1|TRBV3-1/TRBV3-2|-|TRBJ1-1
TGTGCCAGCAGCCAAGGACAGGGAACTAACACTGAAGCTTTCTTT
CASSQGQGTNTEAFF
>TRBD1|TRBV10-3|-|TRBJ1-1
TGTGCCATCAGTGAGTCGGGAACAGGGGTACTGGAAGCTTTCTTT
CAISESGTGVLEAFF
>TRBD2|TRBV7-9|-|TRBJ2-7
TGTGCCAGCAGCTTATCCAGCGGGGTAACCTACGAGCAGTACTTC
CASSLSSGVTYEQYF
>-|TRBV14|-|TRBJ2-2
TGTGCCAGCAACGAACAGAACACCGGGGAGCTGTTTTTT
CASNEQNTGELFF
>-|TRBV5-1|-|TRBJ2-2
TGCGCCAGCAGCCCGACTCCTACCAAGAACACCGGGGAGCTGTTTTTT
CASSPTPTKNTGELFF
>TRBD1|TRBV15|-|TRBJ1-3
TGTGCCACCAGCAGGGGCCCGGGACAGAAATCTGGAAACACCATATATTTT
CATSRGPGQKSGNTIYF
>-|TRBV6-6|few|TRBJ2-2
TGTGCCAGCAGTTACTCGGGCTTCAACACCGGGGAGCTGTTTTTT
CASSYSGFNTGELFF
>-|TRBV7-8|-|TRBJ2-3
TGTGCCAGCAGCGCAGGGGGACTTGCCACTGATACGCAGTATTTT
CASSAGGLATDTQYF
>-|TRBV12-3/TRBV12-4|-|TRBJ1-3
TGTGCCAGCAGTTTTAGCAACACCATATATTTT
CASSFSNTIYF
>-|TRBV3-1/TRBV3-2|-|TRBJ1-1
TGTGCCAGCAGCCAAAATGAGGGTGGATGGACTGAAGCTTTCTTT
CASSQNEGGWTEAFF
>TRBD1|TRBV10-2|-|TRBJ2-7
TGCGCCAGTCGGACAGGACCCTACGAGCAGTACTTC
CASRTGPYEQYF
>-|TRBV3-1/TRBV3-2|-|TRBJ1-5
TGTGCCAGCAGCCAAGAGGTCCAGGATCAGCCCCAGCATTTT
CASSQEVQDQPQHF
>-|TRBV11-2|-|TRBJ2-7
TGTGCCAGCAGCTTTTTGGCAGGGCTGACCTACGAGCAGTACTTC
CASSFLAGLTYEQYF
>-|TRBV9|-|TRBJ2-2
TGTGCCAGCAGCAGGAGGGTCGGCACCGGGGAGCTGTTTTTT
CASSRRVGTGELFF
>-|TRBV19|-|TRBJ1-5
TGTGCCACCCGACCCCTGACTGGCAATCAGCCCCAGCATTTT
CATRPLTGNQPQHF
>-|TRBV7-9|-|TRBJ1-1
TGTGCCAGCAGCTCCAGGGTACATGGCACTGAAGCTTTCTTT
CASSSRVHGTEAFF
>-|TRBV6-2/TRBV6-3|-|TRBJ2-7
TGTGCCAGCAGTTACAGCCCCTTCTCCTACGAGCAGTACTTC
CASSYSPFSYEQYF
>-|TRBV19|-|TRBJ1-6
TGTGCCAGTAGTTCTTCCGGGACACGCCGTAATTCACCCCTCCACTTT
CASSSSGTRRNSPLHF
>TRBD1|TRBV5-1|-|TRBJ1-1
TGCGCCAGCAGCTCGGTGGACAGGGGAGGAGGCAAAGCTTTCTTT
CASSSVDRGGGKAFF
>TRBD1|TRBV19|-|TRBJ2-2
TGTGCCAGTAGACGCGACAGGGGGTACACCGGGGAGCTGTTTTTT
CASRRDRGYTGELFF
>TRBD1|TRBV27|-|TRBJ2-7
TGTGCCAGCAGTGTATCATCCTTTCCGGGACAGAACCCGATGGAGCAGTACTTC
CASSVSSFPGQNPMEQYF
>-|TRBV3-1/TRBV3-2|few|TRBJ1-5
TGTGCCAGCAGCCAAGATGAGGTTCAGCCCCAGCATTTT
CASSQDEVQPQHF
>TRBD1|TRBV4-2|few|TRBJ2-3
TGTGCCAGCAGCCAAGAACAGGGGCTCACAGATACGCAGTATTTT
CASSQEQGLTDTQYF
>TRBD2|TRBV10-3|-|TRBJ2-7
TGTGCCACCACCGGGACTAGCGGAAACGAGCAGTACTTC
CATTGTSGNEQYF
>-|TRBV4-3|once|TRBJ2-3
TGCGCCAGCAGCCAAGCCTCCCCAGATACGCAGTATTTT
CASSQASPDTQYF
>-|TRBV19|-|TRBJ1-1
TGTGCCAAGTGGAGCGGGGGGGCCGTCACTGAAGCTTTCTTT
CAKWSGGAVTEAFF
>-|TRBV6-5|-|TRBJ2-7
TGTGCCAGCAGTTACGGCCTCCCCTACGAGCAGTACTTC
CASSYGLPYEQYF
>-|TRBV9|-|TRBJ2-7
TGTGCTACTAACCCTTGTAGGACAGCGAACTACGAGCAGTACTTC
CATNPCRTANYEQYF
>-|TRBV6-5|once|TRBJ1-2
TGTGCCAGCACCAACTATCAGGGTAAAGCTGGCTACACCTTC
CASTNYQGKAGYTF
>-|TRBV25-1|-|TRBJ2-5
TGTGCCAGCTCAAAGGGGGACGAGGGAGCCCAAGAGACCCAGTACTTC
CASSKGDEGAQETQYF
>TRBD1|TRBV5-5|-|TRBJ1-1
TGTGCCAGCAGCAGGGACAGGCGTTTCATGAACACTGAAGCTTTCTTT
CASSRDRRFMNTEAFF
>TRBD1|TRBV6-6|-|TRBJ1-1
TGTGCCAGCAGGCAGTTTAATCAGGGGGTCCCTGAAGCTTTCTTT
CASRQFNQGVPEAFF
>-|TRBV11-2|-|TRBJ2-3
TGTGCCACAAAACCGGGGGGCGGAGATACGCAGTATTTT
CATKPGGGDTQYF
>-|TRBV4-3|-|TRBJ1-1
TGCGCCAGCAGCCAAAGGGGGTTCAATACTGAAGCTTTCTTT
CASSQRGFNTEAFF
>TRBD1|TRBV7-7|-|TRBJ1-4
TGTGCCAGCAGCCAGACCGGGACAGGCTATGAAAAACTGTTTTTT
CASSQTGTGYEKLFF
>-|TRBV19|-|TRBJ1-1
TGTGCCAGCACTCGTTGGGGGGGCAGGGCCGAGAGCACTGAAGCTTTCTTT
CASTRWGGRAESTEAFF
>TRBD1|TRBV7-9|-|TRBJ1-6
TGTGCCAGCAGCTTGCCTCGGGACAGTCTGCGGAATTCACCCCTCCACTTT
CASSLPRDSLRNSPLHF
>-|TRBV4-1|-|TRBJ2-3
TGCGCCAGCAGCCTCGACAGCCGCACAGATACGCAGTATTTT
CASSLDSRTDTQYF
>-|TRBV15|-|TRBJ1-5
TGTGCCACCAGCATAAACACAGGGAGCAATCAGCCCCAGCATTTT
CATSINTGSNQPQHF
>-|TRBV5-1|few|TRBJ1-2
TGCGCCAGCAGCTTGGGAGGTGTTGAGGTTAGCTATGGCTACACCTTC
CASSLGGVEVSYGYTF
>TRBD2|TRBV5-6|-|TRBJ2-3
TGTGCCAGCAGCTTGGTGGCTAGCGGGACAGATACGCAGTATTTT
CASSLVASGTDTQYF
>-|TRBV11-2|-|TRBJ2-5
TGTGCCAGCAGCTCGCAAGAGACCCAGTACTTC
CASSSQETQYF